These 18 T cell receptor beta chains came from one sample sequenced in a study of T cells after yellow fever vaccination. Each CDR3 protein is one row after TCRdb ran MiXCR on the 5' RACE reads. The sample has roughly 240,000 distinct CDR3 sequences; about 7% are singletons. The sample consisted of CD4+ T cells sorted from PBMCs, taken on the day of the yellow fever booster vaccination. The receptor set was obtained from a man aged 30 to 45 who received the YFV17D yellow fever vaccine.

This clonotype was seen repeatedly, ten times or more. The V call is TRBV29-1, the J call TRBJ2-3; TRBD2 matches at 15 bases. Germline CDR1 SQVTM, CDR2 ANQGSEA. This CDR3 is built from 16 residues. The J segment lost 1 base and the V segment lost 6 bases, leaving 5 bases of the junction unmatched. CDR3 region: CSVGTSGRIRTDTQYF. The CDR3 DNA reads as TGCAGCGTCGGGACTAGCGGGAGGATCCGCACAGATACGCAGTATTTT.

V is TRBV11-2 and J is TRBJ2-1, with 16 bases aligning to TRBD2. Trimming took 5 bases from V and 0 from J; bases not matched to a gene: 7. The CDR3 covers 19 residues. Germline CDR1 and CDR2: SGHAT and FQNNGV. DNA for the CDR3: TGTGCCAGCAGCACGCCGGGACTAGCGGGAGGGGGCTCCTACAATGAGCAGTTCTTC. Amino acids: CASSTPGLAGGGSYNEQFF.

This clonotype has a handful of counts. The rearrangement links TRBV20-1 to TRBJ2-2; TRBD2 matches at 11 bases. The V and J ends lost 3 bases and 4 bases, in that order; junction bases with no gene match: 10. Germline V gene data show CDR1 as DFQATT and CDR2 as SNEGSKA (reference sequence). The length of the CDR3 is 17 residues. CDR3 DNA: TGCAGTGCTAGTGCCGATAGCGGGAGGGCCCGCACCGGGGAGCTGTTTTTT. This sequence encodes CSASADSGRARTGELFF.

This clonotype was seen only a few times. In nucleotides, the CDR3 is TGTGCCACCAGTGATTCGATTAGCGGGCTAGGAAGGCTGTTTTTT. It is translated as CATSDSISGLGRLFF. The chain combines TRBV24-1 with TRBJ2-2, with 7 bases matching TRBD2. Trimming at V came to 2 bases and at J to 13 bases, leaving 12 bases not matched to a gene. The length of the CDR3 is 15 residues. From germline, CDR1 is KGHDR and CDR2 SFDVKD.

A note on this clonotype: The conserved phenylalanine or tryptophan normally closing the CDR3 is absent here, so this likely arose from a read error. The CDR3 loop is CASSLQTGVTDTQYL. As DNA, the CDR3 is TGCGCCAGCAGCTTGCAGACAGGGGTCACAGATACGCAGTATCTT. The V call is TRBV5-1, the J call TRBJ2-3; 8 nucleotides agree with TRBD1. Germline CDR1 SGHRS, CDR2 YFSETQ. This CDR3 region has 15 residues. The V and J ends lost 1 base and 2 bases, in that order; junction bases with no gene match: 3.

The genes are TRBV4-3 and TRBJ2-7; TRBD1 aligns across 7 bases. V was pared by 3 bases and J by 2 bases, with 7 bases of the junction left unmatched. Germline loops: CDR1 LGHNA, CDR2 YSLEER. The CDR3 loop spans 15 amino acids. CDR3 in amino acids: CASSHFDRDAYEQYF. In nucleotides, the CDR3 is TGCGCCAGCAGCCACTTCGACAGGGATGCCTACGAGCAGTACTTC.

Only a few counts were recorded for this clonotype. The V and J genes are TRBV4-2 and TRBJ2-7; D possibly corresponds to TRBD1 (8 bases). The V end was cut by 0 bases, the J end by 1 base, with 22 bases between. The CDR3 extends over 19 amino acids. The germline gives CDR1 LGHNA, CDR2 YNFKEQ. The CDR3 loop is CASSQDPGGLADLSYEQYF. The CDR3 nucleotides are TGTGCCAGCAGCCAAGATCCAGGGGGCCTAGCGGACCTTTCCTACGAGCAGTACTTC.

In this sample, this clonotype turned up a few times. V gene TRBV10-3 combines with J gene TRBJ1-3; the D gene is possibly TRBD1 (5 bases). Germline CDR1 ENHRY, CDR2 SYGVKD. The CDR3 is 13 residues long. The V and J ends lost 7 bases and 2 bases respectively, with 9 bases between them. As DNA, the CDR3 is TGTGCCATCACCGGGACGGCTGGAAACACCATATATTTT. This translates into CAITGTAGNTIYF.

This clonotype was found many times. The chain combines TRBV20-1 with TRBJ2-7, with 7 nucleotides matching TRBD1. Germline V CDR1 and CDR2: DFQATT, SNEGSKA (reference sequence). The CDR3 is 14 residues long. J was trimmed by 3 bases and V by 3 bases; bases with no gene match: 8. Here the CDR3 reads CSARPGQRYYEQYF. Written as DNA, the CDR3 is TGCAGTGCTAGGCCGGGACAGAGATACTACGAGCAGTACTTC.

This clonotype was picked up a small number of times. The chain's CDR3 is CASSLGGRGQPQHF. Written as DNA, the CDR3 is TGTGCCAGCAGTTTGGGGGGTCGGGGTCAGCCCCAGCATTTT. The chain links TRBV12-3 or TRBV12-4 to TRBJ1-5, with TRBD1 as a possible D gene (5 bases). The ends were cut back, 3 bases at V and 6 bases at J, with 12 bases in the middle. This CDR3 is built from 14 residues.

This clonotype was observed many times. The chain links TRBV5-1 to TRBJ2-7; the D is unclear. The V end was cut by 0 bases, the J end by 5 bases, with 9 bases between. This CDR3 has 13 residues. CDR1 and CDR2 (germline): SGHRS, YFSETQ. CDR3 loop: CASSLGVSHEQYF. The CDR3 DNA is TGCGCCAGCAGCTTGGGCGTTAGCCACGAGCAGTACTTC.

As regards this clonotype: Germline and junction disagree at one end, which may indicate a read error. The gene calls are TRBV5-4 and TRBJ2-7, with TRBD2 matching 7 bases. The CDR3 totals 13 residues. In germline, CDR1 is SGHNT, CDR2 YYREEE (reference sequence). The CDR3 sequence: CASSLGSGYEQYF. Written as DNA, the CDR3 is TGTGCCAGCAGTTTGGGTAGCGGGTACGAGCAGTACTTC.

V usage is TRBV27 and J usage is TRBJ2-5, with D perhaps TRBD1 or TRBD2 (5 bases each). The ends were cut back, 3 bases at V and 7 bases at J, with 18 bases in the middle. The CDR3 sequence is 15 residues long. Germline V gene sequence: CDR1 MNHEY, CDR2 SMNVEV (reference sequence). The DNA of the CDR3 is TGTGCCAGCAGTTTCGATCCGGGACCGATGGGGACCCAGTACTTC. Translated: CASSFDPGPMGTQYF.

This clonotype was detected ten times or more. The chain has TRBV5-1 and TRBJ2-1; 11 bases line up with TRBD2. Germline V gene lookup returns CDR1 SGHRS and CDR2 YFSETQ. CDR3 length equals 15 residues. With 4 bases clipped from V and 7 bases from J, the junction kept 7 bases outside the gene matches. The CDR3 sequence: CASSVTSGVYNEQFF. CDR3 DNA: TGCGCCAGCAGCGTGACTAGCGGGGTCTATAATGAGCAGTTCTTC. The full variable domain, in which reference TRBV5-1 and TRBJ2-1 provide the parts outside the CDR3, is KAGVTQTPRYLIKTRGQQVTLSCSPISGHRSVSWYQQTPGQGLQFLFEYFSETQRNKGNFPGRFSGRQFSNSRSEMNVSTLELGDSALYLCASSVTSGVYNEQFFGPGTRLTVL.

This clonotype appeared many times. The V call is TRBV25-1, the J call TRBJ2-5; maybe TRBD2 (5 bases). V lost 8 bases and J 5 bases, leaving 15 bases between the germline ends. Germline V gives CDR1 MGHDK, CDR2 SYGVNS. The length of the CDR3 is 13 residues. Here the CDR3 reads CASGRGSLETQYF. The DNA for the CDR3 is TGTGCCAGCGGTCGAGGGTCGTTGGAGACCCAGTACTTC.

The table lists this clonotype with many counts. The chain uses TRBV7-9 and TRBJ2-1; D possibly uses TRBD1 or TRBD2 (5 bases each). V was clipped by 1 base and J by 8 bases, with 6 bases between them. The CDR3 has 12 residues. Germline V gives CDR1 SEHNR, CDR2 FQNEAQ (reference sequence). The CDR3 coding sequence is TGTGCCAGCAGCTTAGGAGGGGATGAGCAGTTCTTC. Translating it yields CASSLGGDEQFF.

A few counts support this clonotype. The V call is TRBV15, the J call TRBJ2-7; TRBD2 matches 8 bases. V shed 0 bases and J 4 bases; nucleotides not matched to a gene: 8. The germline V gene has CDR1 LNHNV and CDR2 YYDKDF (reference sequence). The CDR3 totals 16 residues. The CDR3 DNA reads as TGTGCCACCAGCAGAGATCAGGTAGCGGGAAATTACGAGCAGTACTTC. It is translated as CATSRDQVAGNYEQYF.

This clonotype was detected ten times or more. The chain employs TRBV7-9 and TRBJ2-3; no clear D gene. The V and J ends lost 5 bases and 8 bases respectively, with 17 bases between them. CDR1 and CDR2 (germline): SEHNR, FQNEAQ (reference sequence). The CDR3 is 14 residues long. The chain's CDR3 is CASSPTDPLGTQYF. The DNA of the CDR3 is TGTGCCAGCAGCCCAACAGACCCCTTGGGTACGCAGTATTTT.